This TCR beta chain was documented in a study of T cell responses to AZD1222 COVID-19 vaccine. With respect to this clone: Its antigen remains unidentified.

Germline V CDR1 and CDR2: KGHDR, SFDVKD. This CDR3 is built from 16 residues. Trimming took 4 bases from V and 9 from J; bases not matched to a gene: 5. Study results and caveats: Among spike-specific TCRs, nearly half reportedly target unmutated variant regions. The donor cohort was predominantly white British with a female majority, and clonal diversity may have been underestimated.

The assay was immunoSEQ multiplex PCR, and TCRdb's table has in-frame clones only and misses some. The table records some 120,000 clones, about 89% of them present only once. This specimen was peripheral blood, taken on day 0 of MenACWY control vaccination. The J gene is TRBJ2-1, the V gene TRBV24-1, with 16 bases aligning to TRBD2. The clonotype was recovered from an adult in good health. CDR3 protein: CATSDSGLAGGGEQFF. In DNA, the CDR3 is TGTGCCACCAGTGACTCGGGACTAGCGGGAGGGGGTGAGCAGTTCTTC.